The entry that follows covers one TCR beta chain sequence. Its antigen remains unidentified. Nothing much larger sits one base from this clone, and base qualities are not available. These data come from a study of PD-1 blockade in classical Hodgkin lymphoma (dated by TCRdb to about 2020). Regarding the study in general: The study used CyTOF and TCR beta sequencing to define a peripheral blood immune signature of response to PD-1 blockade in classical Hodgkin lymphoma. What the research found in general, with its limitations: The study was limited to a single clinical trial cohort, and causes of repertoire differences, possibly disease activity or prior therapy, remained undefined. Baseline TCR diversity was reported to be lower in newly diagnosed patients than in healthy donors, and even lower in relapsed/refractory patients.

The germline V gene encodes CDR1 MDHEN and CDR2 SYDVKM. From its cysteine to its phenylalanine, the CDR3 spans 15 amino acids. Just CDR3 DNA is preserved here, 45 bases in frame from base 1. Unmatched junction bases come to 7, with V trimmed by 8 bases and J by 3 bases. The intended sense of this specimen's time point label: newly diagnosed, previously untreated cHL patient sample. A Miltenyi CD4+ T cell isolation kit was used for magnetic negative selection to purify CD4+ T cells from thawed PBMCs. To serve as a comparison group for the relapsed/refractory trial patients, PBMCs were sequenced from patients with newly diagnosed, previously untreated classical Hodgkin lymphoma. Peripheral blood was collected in 8 mL Vacutainer Cell Preparation Tubes, from which PBMCs were isolated by centrifugation and then cryopreserved. Purified CD4+ and CD8+ fractions were prepared only for cases in which an additional PBMC sample was available. On LS columns in a quadroMACS separator, the magnetically labelled cells were depleted, and the flow-through was collected as the purified fraction.

Genomic DNA was isolated using the Qiagen DNeasy kit from unsorted PBMCs as well as from negatively selected CD4+ and CD8+ fractions. TCR beta CDR3 regions were amplified by immunoSEQ multiplex PCR using primers annealing to V and J segments. Amplification bias was minimized using a synthetic immune receptor repertoire, and residual bias was removed computationally after sequencing. The study's processing was this. Custom Python scripts were used to quantify repertoire diversity as the Shannon entropy index. Unsorted, CD4+ and CD8+ repertoires were analyzed separately, except for combined analyses in which CD4+ and CD8+ sequences were merged in silico. TCRdb carries this immuneACCESS record with in-frame sequences only. Its versions omit some clonotypes, under half of them owing to an unresolved V gene in the studies checked, with the rest unexplained. From that table come the V and J calls and clone size; the DNA was used to work out D and trimming. A total of tens of thousands of clones appear in this sample, approximately 91% of them only once. 0.41% of the sample comes from the top ten.

The sequenced material came from CD4+ T cells from blood. The clonotype comes from a human donor with classical Hodgkin lymphoma. The rearrangement joined TRBV28 to TRBJ2-5, and 12 junctional nucleotides match TRBD2. For the CDR3, the sequence is CASGEWTSGKETQYF. The nucleotides read TGTGCCAGCGGAGAGTGGACTAGCGGGAAAGAGACCCAGTACTTC.